The 20 T cell receptor beta chains listed next were all sequenced from one sample in a study of blood T cell repertoires in COVID-19 (dated by TCRdb to the early 2020s). Library preparation used the immunoSEQ multiplex PCR assay. The table comes from immuneACCESS by way of TCRdb, which keeps in-frame sequences with V and J called. Part of the clones is missing from these tables; in studies checked, under half for an unresolved V gene and the rest for unknown reasons. Here the sample has 65,000 to 95,000 clones; 78% occur a single time. Roughly 15% of the sample is taken by the ten largest. The sequencing input was peripheral blood. The receptor set was obtained from a human donor in a cohort sampled during active COVID-19.

This chain links TRBV6-2 or TRBV6-3 with TRBJ1-5, with D perhaps TRBD1 (5 bases). V was shortened by 6 bases and J by 6 bases, with 18 bases between the two germline ends. The CDR3 is 15 residues long. Germline CDR1 is MNHEY and CDR2 is SVGEGT. For the CDR3, the DNA is TGTGCCAGCAGCCCCCCGGGGGGGGGTCTTCAGCCCCAGCATTTT. Residues: CASSPPGGGLQPQHF.

This clone was observed a few times. The J gene is TRBJ2-7, the V gene TRBV7-9; 7 bases are shared with TRBD1. The CDR3 has 14 amino acids. With V trimmed by 0 bases and J by 5 bases, 4 bases remained unmatched. CDR1 and CDR2 (germline): SEHNR, FQNEAQ (reference sequence). The CDR3 bases are TGTGCCAGCAGCTTAGCTATAACAGGGGACGAGCAGTACGTC. Amino acid sequence: CASSLAITGDEQYV.

This chain connects TRBV18 to TRBJ1-5, with 7 bases matching TRBD1. The CDR3 has 15 residues. The germline gives CDR1 KGHSH, CDR2 LQKENI. The V segment lost 4 bases and the J segment 3 bases; nucleotides outside the gene matches: 6. CDR3 nucleotide sequence: TGTGCCAGCTCACTTCGACAGGGAAACAATCAGCCCCAGCATTTT. Encoded protein: CASSLRQGNNQPQHF.

The chain carries TRBV27 and TRBJ2-7, with D perhaps TRBD1 (6 bases). V was pared by 3 bases and J by 4 bases, with 19 bases between. In germline, CDR1 is MNHEY, CDR2 SMNVEV (reference sequence). The CDR3 spans 16 residues. The CDR3 coding sequence is TGTGCCAGCAGTTTGACAGGAGCCTCGGTTGGGTACGAGCAGTACGTC. Its protein product is CASSLTGASVGYEQYV.

The V call is TRBV6-1, the J call TRBJ1-4, with D tentatively TRBD1 (6 bases). The CDR3 is 14 amino acids. The V gene lost 3 bases and the J gene lost 4 bases, with 9 bases spanning the gap. Germline CDR1 is MNHNS and CDR2 is SASEGT. The CDR3 protein is CASSEAGVNEKLFF. In DNA, the CDR3 is TGTGCCAGCAGTGAGGCAGGGGTTAATGAAAAACTGTTTTTT.

The CDR3 loop is CASSIGQSTDTQYF. The DNA of the CDR3 is TGTGCCAGCAGCATCGGACAGAGCACAGATACGCAGTATTTT. The V and J genes are TRBV7-9 and TRBJ2-3; the D gene is possibly TRBD1 (6 bases). Trimming shortened V by 5 bases and J by 0 bases, and 9 bases separated the two germline ends. CDR1 is SEHNR and CDR2 is FQNEAQ in the germline V gene (reference sequence). This CDR3 is built from 14 residues.

In regard to this clone: The junction shows a germline mismatch at one end, possibly a read error. The rearrangement joins TRBV5-1 to TRBJ2-7, with D possibly being TRBD1 (6 bases). CDR3 size: 14 residues. Germline V CDR1 and CDR2: SGHRS, YFSETQ. The CDR3 loop reads CASSYRTETYKQYF. In DNA form, the CDR3 reads TGCGCCAGCAGCTATAGGACAGAAACCTACAAGCAGTACTTC.

The chain uses TRBV21-1 and TRBJ1-5; TRBD1, as called in the table, went unchecked against the DNA. TRBV21-1 is given as a pseudogene. The CDR3 runs to 16 residues. In DNA form, the CDR3 reads TGTGCCAGCAGCAAAGTCCCAGGGGGCCGGGATCAGCCCCAGCATTTT. Translating it yields CASSKVPGGRDQPQHF.

The chain employs TRBV6-2 or TRBV6-3 and TRBJ1-2; D not resolved. Per germline, CDR1 MNHEY and CDR2 SVGEGT. Trimming stripped 6 bases from V and 5 bases from J, with 19 bases between. The CDR3 consists of 15 residues. The CDR3 reads CASSPTEGSFYGYTF. The CDR3 nucleotides are TGTGCCAGCAGCCCCACTGAGGGAAGCTTTTATGGCTACACCTTC.

This chain connects TRBV18 to TRBJ2-3; 8 nucleotides match TRBD2. The germline V gene encodes CDR1 KGHSH and CDR2 LQKENI. CDR3 length: 16 residues. V dropped 1 base and J dropped 0; count of bases not matched to a gene: 3. The CDR3 region has the DNA TGTGCCAGCTCACCACGAGCGGGGGTGAGCACAGATACGCAGTATTTT. Amino acid sequence: CASSPRAGVSTDTQYF.

This clone has only a few counts. This CDR3 is CASSLAPGEMATNEKLFF. DNA of the CDR3: TGTGCCAGCAGTTTAGCGCCAGGGGAGATGGCAACTAATGAAAAACTGTTTTTT. This sequence joins TRBV28 and TRBJ1-4, with D tentatively TRBD1 (6 bases). The V and J ends lost 2 bases and 0 bases respectively, with 16 bases between them. The CDR3 covers 18 residues. Germline assignment: CDR1 MDHEN and CDR2 SYDVKM.

This chain connects TRBV15 to TRBJ2-7; TRBD2 is a possible D gene (5 bases). The CDR3 spans 12 residues. The V gene lost 8 bases and the J gene lost 3 bases, with 11 bases spanning the gap. Germline CDR1 and CDR2: LNHNV and YYDKDF (reference sequence). CDR3 in amino acids: CATSRGNYEQYF. The CDR3 DNA reads as TGTGCCACCTCTCGGGGAAACTACGAGCAGTACTTC.

This clone was found a few times. This rearrangement joins TRBV28 to TRBJ2-3; TRBD1 agrees at 7 bases. Trimming at V came to 2 bases and at J to 3 bases, leaving 8 bases not matched to a gene. The CDR3 is 16 amino acids. The germline V gene encodes CDR1 MDHEN and CDR2 SYDVKM. CDR3 loop: CASSLDPTGDTDTQYF. CDR3 nucleotides: TGTGCCAGCAGTTTAGATCCCACAGGGGATACAGATACGCAGTATTTT.

The chain employs TRBV3-1 (or the pseudogene TRBV3-2) and TRBJ1-3, with 7 bases identical to TRBD1. CDR3 length: 15 amino acids. After removal of 6 bases from V and 3 bases from J, the junction contained 8 bases not matched to a gene. Germline V lookup: CDR1 LGHDT, CDR2 YNNKEL (reference sequence). CDR3 amino acids: CASRKRGHFGNTIYF. Here the CDR3 DNA reads TGTGCCAGCAGGAAGAGGGGGCATTTTGGAAACACCATATATTTT.

The genes are TRBV24-1 and TRBJ2-1; TRBD1 matches at 9 bases. Per germline, CDR1 KGHDR and CDR2 SFDVKD. This CDR3 region has 14 residues. After removal of 9 bases from V and 7 bases from J, the junction contained 9 bases not matched to a gene. The CDR3 loop is CATRPGTGLNEQFF. CDR3 nucleotides: TGTGCCACCCGGCCCGGGACAGGGTTGAATGAGCAGTTCTTC.

The rearrangement joins TRBV7-9 to TRBJ2-1; D is ambiguous. V was clipped by 1 base and J by 5 bases, with 6 bases between them. This CDR3 comprises 13 residues. CDR1 is SEHNR, CDR2 FQNEAQ, per germline (reference sequence). The CDR3 protein is CASSLVSDNEQFF. The CDR3 DNA is TGTGCCAGCAGCTTAGTATCTGACAATGAGCAGTTCTTC. Full variable domain (remainder filled in from reference TRBV7-9 and TRBJ2-1): DTGVSQNPRHKITKRGQNVTFRCDPISEHNRLYWYRQTLGQGPEFLTYFQNEAQLEKSRLLSDRFSAERPKGSFSTLEIQRTEQGDSAMYLCASSLVSDNEQFFGPGTRLTVL.

V gene TRBV6-5 combines with J gene TRBJ1-2; D gene uncertain. This CDR3 is 10 amino acids long. V lost 6 bases and J 8 bases, leaving 7 bases between the germline ends. Per the germline V gene, CDR1 is MNHEY and CDR2 is SVGAGI. The CDR3 nucleotides are TGTGCCAGCAGCGCTAAAGGCTACACCTTC. It is translated as CASSAKGYTF.

This clone showed up just a few times. This chain uses TRBV7-9 with TRBJ2-7; the match to TRBD1 covers 7 bases. Trimming took 2 bases from V and 2 from J; bases not matched to a gene: 6. Looked up from germline, CDR1 is SEHNR and CDR2 is FQNEAQ (reference sequence). The CDR3 runs 15 residues. The CDR3 loop reads CASSLSNRGTYEQYV. The CDR3 nucleotides read TGTGCCAGCAGCTTAAGTAACAGGGGAACCTACGAGCAGTACGTC.

This clone was seen only once. This rearrangement joins TRBV10-2 to TRBJ2-1; 9 nucleotides line up with TRBD2. CDR3 length: 14 residues. Germline V gene sequence: CDR1 WSHSY, CDR2 SAAADI. J lost 1 base, V lost 8 bases, and 3 bases had no gene match. In nucleotides, the CDR3 is TGCGCCAGCTCTAGCGGGACGTCCTACAATGAGCAGTTCTTC. Protein sequence: CASSSGTSYNEQFF.

The CDR3, as DNA: TGTGCCAGCAGCGCGGGGGGCCGAGATACGCAGTATTTT. It specifies CASSAGGRDTQYF. V is TRBV7-3 and J is TRBJ2-3; 8 bases map to TRBD2. V shed 5 bases and J 5 bases; nucleotides not matched to a gene: 3. This CDR3 contains 13 residues. In germline, CDR1 is SGHTA, CDR2 FQGTGA.